The 14 T cell receptor beta chains given below trace back to one sample, sequenced in a study of T-cell memory formation after mild COVID-19. TCRdb itself ran the 5' RACE reads through MiXCR, one entry per CDR3 protein. The sample yields hundreds of thousands of distinct CDR3 sequences, 20% to 25% seen once. Sequences were obtained from PBMCs or a T cell subset sorted from them (not recorded which). Receptors were obtained from a man between 18 and 35 years old who had mild COVID-19 (a few samples of this study predate the infection). Cell type and time point are not known.

At least ten counts were recorded for this clonotype. The gene calls are TRBV6-6 and TRBJ1-2; a possible D gene is TRBD1 (5 bases). V lost 0 bases and J 4 bases, leaving 9 bases between the germline ends. The CDR3 runs to 14 residues. The V gene's germline CDR1 is MNHNY and CDR2 SVGAGI (reference sequence). CDR3 nucleotide sequence: TGTGCCAGCAGTTACTCGGGGCAGTCCTATGGCTACACCTTC. Amino acids: CASSYSGQSYGYTF.

This clonotype was recorded a few times. This chain links TRBV14 with TRBJ2-7, with a weak D call TRBD1 (8 bases). In germline, CDR1 is SGHDN, CDR2 FVKESK. Trimming stripped 3 bases from V and 5 bases from J, with 20 bases between. The CDR3 is 16 residues long. DNA for the CDR3: TGTGCCAGCAGCCATACAGGGGGGGCGACACCTAACGAGCAGTACTTC. It is translated as CASSHTGGATPNEQYF.

This clonotype was counted a few times. This chain connects TRBV4-1 to TRBJ2-1; D is unresolved. There are 15 residues in the CDR3. Looked up from germline, CDR1 is MGHRA and CDR2 is YSYEKL. V was shortened by 3 bases and J by 5 bases, with 14 bases between the two germline ends. This CDR3 reads CASSHRALENNEQFF. CDR3 sequence (DNA): TGCGCCAGCAGCCATCGGGCACTGGAAAACAATGAGCAGTTCTTC.

The V and J genes are TRBV20-1 and TRBJ2-3; D is ambiguous. Germline V gene data show CDR1 as DFQATT and CDR2 as SNEGSKA (reference sequence). V shed 6 bases and J shed 2 bases, with 18 bases lying between them. This CDR3 contains 15 residues. This chain's CDR3 is CSARRIGVNTDTQYF. DNA for the CDR3: TGCAGTGCAAGACGGATAGGAGTGAACACAGATACGCAGTATTTT.

The rearrangement joins TRBV25-1 to TRBJ1-5; no clear D. Trimming stripped 4 bases from V and 2 bases from J, with 9 bases between. This CDR3 comprises 14 residues. Germline assignment: CDR1 MGHDK and CDR2 SYGVNS. The CDR3 bases are TGTGCCAGCAGTGGAGGGATGGGCAATCAGCCCCAGCATTTT. It codes for CASSGGMGNQPQHF. Complete variable domain (other parts from reference TRBV25-1 and TRBJ1-5): EADIYQTPRYLVIGTGKKITLECSQTMGHDKMYWYQQDPGMELHLIHYSYGVNSTEKGDLSSESTVSRIRTEHFPLTLESARPSHTSQYLCASSGGMGNQPQHFGDGTRLSIL.

There are many counts of this clonotype. The chain is built from TRBV7-6 and TRBJ2-7; 7 nucleotides line up with TRBD1. V shed 1 base and J 4 bases; nucleotides not matched to a gene: 7. CDR1 and CDR2 from the germline V gene are SGHVS and FNYEAQ. CDR3 length: 15 residues. CDR3 in amino acids: CASSLEQGVRYEQYF. Written as DNA, the CDR3 is TGTGCCAGCAGCTTAGAGCAGGGGGTGAGGTACGAGCAGTACTTC.

This chain uses TRBV5-1 with TRBJ2-1; 9 nucleotides agree with TRBD2. In germline, CDR1 is SGHRS, CDR2 YFSETQ. CDR3 size: 16 residues. Germline trimming cut 2 bases from V and 12 bases from J; bases unmatched to any gene: 15. CDR3 DNA sequence: TGCGCCAGCAGCTTCTCACTCCGGACTAGCGAGCGAGGGCAGTTCTTC. Amino acid sequence: CASSFSLRTSERGQFF.

This clonotype was recorded many times. The chain recombines TRBV27 with TRBJ1-6; D is perhaps TRBD1 (6 bases). V lost 0 bases and J lost 8, with 11 bases in between. The germline V gene encodes CDR1 MNHEY and CDR2 SMNVEV (reference sequence). The CDR3 covers 15 residues. The CDR3 loop reads CASSLSNRVYSPLHF. Written as DNA, the CDR3 is TGTGCCAGCAGTTTATCGAACAGGGTGTATTCACCCCTCCACTTT.

The chain is built from TRBV29-1 and TRBJ2-1; TRBD2 agrees at 7 bases. The CDR3 covers 9 residues. The V gene's germline CDR1 is SQVTM and CDR2 ANQGSEA. V trimming: 7 bases; J trimming: 9 bases; junction bases outside the gene matches: 0. CDR3 residues: CSGEGEQFF. The CDR3 nucleotides read TGCAGCGGGGAGGGTGAGCAGTTCTTC.

The chain has TRBV7-3 and TRBJ2-1, with TRBD2 matching over 12 bases. Per germline, CDR1 SGHTA and CDR2 FQGTGA. The CDR3 contains 16 residues. The trim removed 2 bases at V and 9 bases at J, leaving 8 bases unmatched. The CDR3 sequence: CASSLASGGAGGEQFF. CDR3 sequence (DNA): TGTGCCAGCAGCTTAGCTAGCGGGGGGGCTGGTGGTGAGCAGTTCTTC.

This clonotype was counted a few times. This chain connects TRBV27 to TRBJ1-5, with 7 bases matching TRBD1. Germline assignment: CDR1 MNHEY and CDR2 SMNVEV (reference sequence). This CDR3 is 17 amino acids long. V lost 8 bases and J lost 1; bases outside the gene matches: 14. The CDR3 sequence is CASGPSGGGRSNQPQHF. As DNA, the CDR3 is TGTGCCAGCGGTCCCTCAGGGGGAGGTCGGAGCAATCAGCCCCAGCATTTT.

This clonotype came up once. The chain has TRBV20-1 and TRBJ1-1, with D perhaps matching TRBD1 (5 bases). Deletions cut 7 bases from V and 5 bases from J, with 23 bases between. CDR1 and CDR2 from the germline V gene are DFQATT and SNEGSKA (reference sequence). The CDR3 contains 15 residues. The CDR3, as DNA: TGCAGTGATATAAGGTTAGGGGCAGGGCGGACTGAAGCTTTCTTT. Translation: CSDIRLGAGRTEAFF.

This CDR3 is CASELPSTDRVQPQHF. CDR3 coding DNA: TGTGCCAGCGAGTTACCCTCCACCGACAGGGTTCAGCCCCAGCATTTT. The chain joins TRBV6-2 or TRBV6-3 to TRBJ1-5; TRBD1 aligns across 7 bases. The CDR3 runs to 16 residues. After removal of 8 bases from V and 6 bases from J, the junction contained 16 bases not matched to a gene. Germline CDR1 reads MNHEY; CDR2 reads SVGEGT.

The J gene is TRBJ2-2, the V gene TRBV28; the D gene is possibly TRBD1 (5 bases). The CDR3 spans 13 residues. CDR1 is MDHEN, CDR2 SYDVKM, per germline. Trimming took 8 bases from V and 1 from J, leaving 8 bases between them. The CDR3 coding sequence is TGTGCCAGCCTCACAGGGAACACCGGGGAGCTGTTTTTT. This codes for CASLTGNTGELFF.